The present entry profiles one T cell receptor (beta chain) with its context. The protocol was immunoSEQ multiplex PCR, while the TCRdb copy is restricted to in-frame clones and leaves out a portion. The table records about 220,000 clones, about nine tenths of them present only once. The entry originates in a study of blood T cell repertoires in COVID-19. Study information: Sites in the United States, Italy and Spain provided acute and convalescent COVID-19 samples.

Per germline, CDR1 LNHDA and CDR2 SQIVND (reference sequence). This CDR3 has 11 amino acids. V was trimmed by 6 bases and J by 7 bases, leaving 9 bases between them. This chain connects TRBV19 to TRBJ1-1; D gene ambiguous. The receptor's source is a woman in her forties with acute COVID-19. The sequenced material came from PBMCs or T cells enriched from blood (not recorded which). CDR3 bases: TGTGCCAGTAGATCGACACGTGAAGCTTTCTTT. It translates to CASRSTREAFF.